The T cell receptor (beta chain) described here comes from a study of blood T cells in healthy people across ages. General observations from the study: Among T cells, TCR beta diversity per million cells dropped roughly linearly as age rose. Aged donors had fewer naive CD4+ cells and lower diversity than long-lived donors.

CDR1 and CDR2 from the germline V gene are DFQATT and SNEGSKA (reference sequence). V lost 0 bases, J lost 9 bases, and 12 bases stayed unmatched. This CDR3 is 16 amino acids long. With respect to this clonotype: Its matching antigen is unknown.

The sample providers were healthy Caucasian people from Russia, aged roughly 6 to 95. Through a sample-barcoded 5' primer and a J-beta primer mix, a second PCR was run for roughly 7 to 12 cycles. CDR3-containing paired-end reads numbering at least 2.5 million came from each sample. Each CDR3 protein is one row after TCRdb ran MiXCR on the 5' RACE reads. Of around 1.5 million distinct CDR3 sequences in the sample, around 59% were seen once. This sequence originates from a man aged 18-30 years in good health. The sequencing input was blood. The rearrangement links TRBV20-1 to TRBJ2-1, with 9 bases identical to TRBD1. Here the CDR3 reads CSARETRDRVNSEQFF. The CDR3 bases are TGCAGTGCTAGAGAGACCCGGGACAGGGTTAACAGTGAGCAGTTCTTC.